This TCR beta chain was identified in a study of blood T cell repertoires in COVID-19. Participants were aged about 18 to 90 years, lived in about 26 US areas, and enrolled virtually. Each recovered donor of Cohort 3 presented with two negative PCRs, clearance, or symptom resolution. V dropped 5 bases and J dropped 1; count of bases not matched to a gene: 3. CDR1 MNHNY and CDR2 SVGAGI come from the germline V gene (reference sequence). This CDR3 is built from 14 residues. The protocol was immunoSEQ multiplex PCR, while the TCRdb copy is restricted to in-frame clones and leaves out a portion. The sample carries 240,000 or so clones, around 88% recorded once.

The receptor's source is a woman aged 50 to 60 who had recovered from COVID-19. This rearrangement joins TRBV6-6 to TRBJ1-2, with 8 bases identical to TRBD1. The sample was PBMCs or T cells enriched from blood (not recorded which). CDR3 DNA: TGTGCCAGCAGTCGAACAGGGGGTAACTATGGCTACACCTTC. As protein: CASSRTGGNYGYTF.